This T cell receptor beta chain is drawn from a study of blood T cell repertoires in COVID-19. TCRdb's table, derived via immunoSEQ multiplex PCR, lists solely in-frame clones and lacks some. The sample consists of 400,000 to 450,000 clones, 86% of them appearing once. This clone was detected only a few times. Germline CDR1 and CDR2: SGHDT and YYEEEE. V gave up 4 bases and J gave up 2 bases, with 12 bases separating them. The CDR3 totals 14 residues. Sequenced input: peripheral blood. The V and J genes are TRBV5-6 and TRBJ1-2, with a tentative D call TRBD1 (5 bases). The sequence was obtained from a young woman with active or convalescent COVID-19. CDR3 nucleotide sequence: TGTGCCAGCAGCAGAAAGGGGAGGAACTATGGCTACACCTTC. It translates to CASSRKGRNYGYTF.